A single sample is the source of the 23 T cell receptor beta chains below, sequenced in a study of PD-1 blockade in classical Hodgkin lymphoma. Assay: immunoSEQ multiplex PCR; the TCRdb copy retains only in-frame clones and omits some. The sample shows just under 65,000 clones, around nine tenths of them seen only once. This sample's time point: cycle 4 day 1 (C4D1), after more than five weeks of nivolumab. Relapses following autologous stem cell transplantation were seen in all patients, with brentuximab vedotin exposure varying. This specimen consisted of peripheral blood mononuclear cells (PBMCs), obtained before the fourth cycle of nivolumab. The receptors originated from a human donor with classical Hodgkin lymphoma.

The chain is built from TRBV20-1 and TRBJ2-1; D call uncertain. Trimming removed 1 base from V and 9 bases from J, with 7 bases in between. Germline values: CDR1 DFQATT, CDR2 SNEGSKA (reference sequence). This CDR3 is built from 11 residues. The CDR3 loop is CSARGPTEQFF. CDR3 DNA: TGCAGTGCTAGAGGACCCACTGAGCAGTTCTTC.

This rearrangement joins TRBV6-1 to TRBJ1-1; 9 bases line up with TRBD1. Looked up from germline, CDR1 is MNHNS and CDR2 is SASEGT. With V trimmed by 6 bases and J by 1 base, 6 bases remained unmatched. The CDR3 extends over 15 amino acids. The CDR3 reads CASREPGQGNTEAFF. The CDR3 bases are TGTGCCAGCAGGGAACCGGGACAGGGGAACACTGAAGCTTTCTTT.

The chain is built from TRBV2 and TRBJ1-4, with D possibly being TRBD1 (5 bases). CDR1 and CDR2 from the germline V gene are SNHLY and FYNNEI. The CDR3 is 14 residues long. V was clipped by 8 bases and J by 5 bases, with 15 bases between them. CDR3 sequence reads: CASWKTATNEKLFF. The CDR3 region has the DNA TGTGCCAGCTGGAAGACAGCGACAAATGAAAAACTGTTTTTT.

The chain combines TRBV7-3 with TRBJ2-2, with 7 positions matching TRBD2. V trimming: 5 bases; J trimming: 2 bases; junction bases outside the gene matches: 14. Germline-derived CDR1 and CDR2 are SGHTA and FQGTGA. The CDR3 loop spans 18 amino acids. CDR3 sequence: CASSPGWPAGANTGELFF. The CDR3 DNA is TGTGCCAGCAGCCCCGGTTGGCCCGCGGGAGCCAACACCGGGGAGCTGTTTTTT.

The chain recombines TRBV27 with TRBJ2-1, with no clear D. This CDR3 has 17 residues. Trimming took 3 bases from V and 0 from J, leaving 15 bases between them. The germline gives CDR1 MNHEY, CDR2 SMNVEV (reference sequence). This CDR3 is CASSLVRALGSYNEQFF. For the CDR3, the DNA is TGTGCCAGCAGTTTGGTCCGGGCGCTAGGCTCCTACAATGAGCAGTTCTTC.

The chain joins TRBV5-3 to TRBJ2-2, with TRBD2 identical over 15 bases. TRBV5-3 is given ORF status, its function remaining uncertain. The CDR3 extends over 18 amino acids. J was trimmed by 6 bases and V by 3 bases; bases with no gene match: 9. The DNA for the CDR3 is TGTGCCAGAAGCTCCCCAGGACTAGCGGGGGGGCTGGCCGGGGAGCTGTTTTTT. It yields the protein CARSSPGLAGGLAGELFF.

The V gene is TRBV27, the J gene TRBJ2-3; TRBD2 aligns across 9 bases. Germline CDR1 is MNHEY and CDR2 is SMNVEV (reference sequence). The CDR3 totals 16 residues. J lost 2 bases, V lost 5 bases, and 8 bases had no gene match. For the CDR3, the DNA is TGTGCCAGCAGTCCCCCTAGCGGGATAAACACAGATACGCAGTATTTT. Protein sequence: CASSPPSGINTDTQYF.

The chain recombines TRBV27 with TRBJ1-6; TRBD1 matches at 8 bases. The CDR3 runs to 14 residues. Germline assignment: CDR1 MNHEY and CDR2 SMNVEV (reference sequence). Trimming removed 6 bases from V and 8 bases from J; junction bases left unmatched: 6. Here the CDR3 reads CASRPGQGDSPLHF. CDR3 DNA: TGTGCCAGCAGGCCCGGACAGGGCGATTCACCCCTCCACTTT.

In its sample, this clone was seen once. The chain carries TRBV7-8 and TRBJ2-1; 7 bases match TRBD2. V trimming: 7 bases; J trimming: 6 bases; junction bases outside the gene matches: 12. The CDR3 extends over 15 amino acids. CDR1 SGHVS and CDR2 FQNEAQ come from the germline V gene. CDR3 bases: TGTGCCAGCAATAAACCGGGACTACGGCTCAATGAGCAGTTCTTC. Protein product: CASNKPGLRLNEQFF.

This clone showed up just once. The rearrangement uses TRBV11-2 and TRBJ2-7; D is undetermined. Germline V gene data show CDR1 as SGHAT and CDR2 as FQNNGV. The CDR3 sequence is 13 residues long. V was cut by 3 bases and J by 7 bases, with 13 bases left in between. CDR3 coding DNA: TGTGCCAGCAGCTTGGGTTCTTCGGGTGAGCAGTACTTC. This sequence encodes CASSLGSSGEQYF.

In nucleotides, the CDR3 is TGTGCCACCAGCAGAGAGAGGCCCAACGCCGGGGAGCTGTTTTTT. The encoded protein is CATSRERPNAGELFF. The chain couples TRBV15 to TRBJ2-2; no definite D call. Germline V gene sequence: CDR1 LNHNV, CDR2 YYDKDF (reference sequence). V lost 0 bases and J 6 bases, leaving 11 bases between the germline ends. CDR3 size: 15 residues.

DNA of the CDR3: TGTGCCAGCAGTTACGGGGGCCCGAACACTGAAGCTTTCTTT. This translates into CASSYGGPNTEAFF. V is TRBV6-5 and J is TRBJ1-1; D might be TRBD1 (6 bases). Germline CDR1 is MNHEY and CDR2 is SVGAGI. The CDR3 consists of 14 residues. V was trimmed by 2 bases and J by 1 base, leaving 8 bases between them.

This clone was seen only once. CDR3 loop: CASSYSSTGVYNEQFF. CDR3 DNA: TGTGCCAGCAGTTACTCGAGCACAGGGGTATACAATGAGCAGTTCTTC. This chain joins TRBV6-5 and TRBJ2-1; 7 bases are shared with TRBD1. Trimming removed 0 bases from V and 4 bases from J; junction bases left unmatched: 6. CDR3 size: 16 residues. The germline V gene has CDR1 MNHEY and CDR2 SVGAGI.

Remarks on this clone: Germline and junction disagree at one end, which may indicate a read error. The J gene is TRBJ1-1, the V gene TRBV7-2, with 9 bases identical to TRBD1. From germline, CDR1 is SGHTA and CDR2 FQGNSA. The CDR3 has 17 amino acids. The CDR3 reads CASTLTGGTSPDTEAFF. The CDR3 DNA reads TGTGCCAGCACCTTAACAGGGGGCACGTCGCCGGACACTGAAGCTTTCTTT.

The V and J genes are TRBV6-5 and TRBJ2-3; TRBD1 or TRBD2 may be the D gene (5 bases each). Germline loops: CDR1 MNHEY, CDR2 SVGAGI. The CDR3 has 13 amino acids. V gave up 5 bases and J gave up 3 bases, with 9 bases separating them. In nucleotides, the CDR3 is TGTGCCAGCAGTCTAGGGACGACAGATACGCAGTATTTT. Translating gives CASSLGTTDTQYF.

This clone was seen only once. The chain joins TRBV5-5 to TRBJ1-6; a possible D gene is TRBD1 (5 bases). This CDR3 comprises 14 residues. Deletions cut 0 bases from V and 10 bases from J, with 11 bases between. CDR1 is SGHKS and CDR2 is YYEKEE in the germline V gene (reference sequence). The CDR3 region is CASSLEPRESPLHF. CDR3 DNA sequence: TGTGCCAGCAGCTTGGAACCCAGGGAATCACCCCTCCACTTT.

This clone came up once. The rearrangement joins TRBV28 to TRBJ1-1; 8 bases map to TRBD1. The CDR3 loop spans 16 amino acids. Trimming at V came to 5 bases and at J to 5 bases, leaving 13 bases not matched to a gene. Germline V gives CDR1 MDHEN, CDR2 SYDVKM. CDR3 DNA sequence: TGTGCCAGCAGTACGCACCCCAGGGGGCGCGATACTGAAGCTTTCTTT. This codes for CASSTHPRGRDTEAFF.

The table lists this clone with a few counts. The chain recombines TRBV28 with TRBJ1-3; TRBD1 matches at 8 bases. Germline CDR1 reads MDHEN; CDR2 reads SYDVKM. The CDR3 length is 17 residues. The ends lost 11 bases at V and 0 bases at J; junction bases unmatched: 15. CDR3 amino acids: CAPRDRRRPISGNTIYF. The DNA for the CDR3 is TGTGCCCCCCGGGACAGGCGACGTCCTATCTCTGGAAACACCATATATTTT.

The chain recombines TRBV5-1 with TRBJ2-7, with D possibly matching TRBD1 (6 bases). The CDR3 loop spans 14 amino acids. Germline V gives CDR1 SGHRS, CDR2 YFSETQ. V was shortened by 5 bases and J by 5 bases, with 17 bases between the two germline ends. In DNA, the CDR3 is TGCGCCAGCAGGAGACAGGCCTCCTCTGACGAGCAGTACTTC. Translation gives CASRRQASSDEQYF. The whole variable domain, remainder taken from reference TRBV5-1 and TRBJ2-7, is KAGVTQTPRYLIKTRGQQVTLSCSPISGHRSVSWYQQTPGQGLQFLFEYFSETQRNKGNFPGRFSGRQFSNSRSEMNVSTLELGDSALYLCASRRQASSDEQYFGPGTRLTVT.

The chain uses TRBV5-1 and TRBJ1-5, with D hard to call. The germline CDR1 and CDR2 sequences are SGHRS and YFSETQ. This CDR3 is 10 amino acids long. V was pared by 6 bases and J by 5 bases, with 3 bases between. The CDR3 loop reads CASKHQPQHF. The CDR3 DNA follows: TGCGCCAGCAAGCATCAGCCCCAGCATTTT.

The chain employs TRBV7-2 and TRBJ2-5; 11 bases match TRBD1. CDR1 is SGHTA and CDR2 is FQGNSA in the germline V gene. There are 17 residues in the CDR3. V dropped 5 bases and J dropped 1; count of bases not matched to a gene: 9. The CDR3 loop reads CASSPKDRGRLQETQYF. The CDR3 DNA is TGTGCCAGCAGCCCAAAGGACAGGGGGCGACTCCAAGAGACCCAGTACTTC.

V is TRBV10-2 and J is TRBJ2-3; maybe TRBD1 (6 bases). Trimming removed 6 bases at V and 4 bases at J, with 20 bases between. CDR1 and CDR2 (germline): WSHSY, SAAADI. This CDR3 contains 16 residues. The CDR3 nucleotides read TGCGCCAGCAGCGATGGGACATCAGTTCAGTCAGATACGCAGTATTTT. It specifies CASSDGTSVQSDTQYF.

This clone was found once. The chain couples TRBV4-2 to TRBJ2-5; D unresolved. Germline-derived CDR1 and CDR2 are LGHNA and YNFKEQ. This CDR3 is built from 13 residues. V lost 1 base and J lost 5, with 8 bases in between. The CDR3, as DNA: TGTGCCAGCAGCCAAGGGCCGCTGGAGACCCAGTACTTC. This translates into CASSQGPLETQYF.